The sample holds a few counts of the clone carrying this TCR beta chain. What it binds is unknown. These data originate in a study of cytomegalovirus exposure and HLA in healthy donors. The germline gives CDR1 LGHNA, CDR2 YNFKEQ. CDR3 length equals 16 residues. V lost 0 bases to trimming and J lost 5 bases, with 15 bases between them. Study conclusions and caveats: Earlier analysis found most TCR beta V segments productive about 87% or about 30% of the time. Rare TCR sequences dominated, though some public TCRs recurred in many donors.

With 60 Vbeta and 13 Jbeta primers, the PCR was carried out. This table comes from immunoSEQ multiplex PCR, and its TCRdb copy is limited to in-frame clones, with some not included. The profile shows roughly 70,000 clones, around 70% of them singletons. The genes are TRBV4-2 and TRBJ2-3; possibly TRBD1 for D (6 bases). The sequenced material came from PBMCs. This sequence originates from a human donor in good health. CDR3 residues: CASSQDGGPAGDTQYF. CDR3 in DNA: TGTGCCAGCAGCCAAGATGGGGGCCCGGCCGGAGATACGCAGTATTTT.